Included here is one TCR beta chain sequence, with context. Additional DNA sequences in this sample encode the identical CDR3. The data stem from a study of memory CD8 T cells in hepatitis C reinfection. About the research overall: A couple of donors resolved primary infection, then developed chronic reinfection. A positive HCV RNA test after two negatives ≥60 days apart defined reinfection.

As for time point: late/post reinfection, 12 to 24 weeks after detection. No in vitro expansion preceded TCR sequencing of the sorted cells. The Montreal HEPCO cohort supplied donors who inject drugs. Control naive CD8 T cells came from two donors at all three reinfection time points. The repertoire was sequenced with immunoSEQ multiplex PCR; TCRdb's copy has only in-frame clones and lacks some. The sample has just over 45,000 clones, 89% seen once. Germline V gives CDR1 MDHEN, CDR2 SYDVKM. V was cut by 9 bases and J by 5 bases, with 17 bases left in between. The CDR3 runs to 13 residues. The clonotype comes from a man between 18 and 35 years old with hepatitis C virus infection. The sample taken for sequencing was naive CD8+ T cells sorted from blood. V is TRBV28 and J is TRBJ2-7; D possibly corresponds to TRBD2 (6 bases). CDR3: CASTWRGFDEQYF. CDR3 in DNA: TGTGCCAGTACCTGGAGGGGCTTCGACGAGCAGTACTTC.